The 31 T cell receptor beta chains presented below share a single source sample, sequenced in a study of blood T cells in healthy people across ages. Together with a sample-barcoded 5' primer, a J-beta primer mix was included in a second PCR lasting about 7 to 11 cycles. TCRdb recomputed calls from the 5' RACE reads with MiXCR, one row per CDR3 protein. Altogether 600,000 to 650,000 distinct CDR3 sequences are present, roughly 53% being singletons, with the ten largest covering 35% to 40%. Sequenced input: blood. Receptors originate from a man between 60 and 70 years old in good health.

The CDR3 loop is CASTSGPSTDTQYF. CDR3 coding DNA: TGTGCCAGCACTAGCGGACCTAGCACAGATACGCAGTATTTT. The chain links TRBV2 to TRBJ2-3, with TRBD2 matching 7 bases. The junction had 4 bases not matched to a gene; V was cut back by 7 bases and J by 0 bases. Germline V gene lookup returns CDR1 SNHLY and CDR2 FYNNEI. The CDR3 consists of 14 residues.

The chain has TRBV4-1 and TRBJ2-3; 12 positions agree with TRBD2. The CDR3 totals 19 residues. V shed 0 bases, J shed 1 base, and the junction held 8 bases outside the gene matches. Germline assignment: CDR1 MGHRA and CDR2 YSYEKL. The CDR3 protein is CASSQDPGLAGGRTDTQYF. In DNA form, the CDR3 reads TGCGCCAGCAGCCAAGATCCCGGGCTAGCGGGGGGGCGCACAGATACGCAGTATTTT.

This clonotype was counted only a few times. This chain joins TRBV6-2 or TRBV6-3 and TRBJ2-7; D is perhaps TRBD1 (6 bases). Germline V gene sequence: CDR1 MNHEY, CDR2 SVGEGT. V lost 8 bases and J 0 bases, leaving 14 bases between the germline ends. The CDR3 is 14 amino acids. The CDR3 here is CASHSRGRSYEQYF. The CDR3 DNA sequence: TGTGCCAGCCACAGCAGGGGACGCTCCTACGAGCAGTACTTC.

The gene calls are TRBV28 and TRBJ1-6, with a tentative D call TRBD1 (6 bases). The ends were cut back, 7 bases at V and 5 bases at J, with 9 bases in the middle. This CDR3 region has 13 residues. Looked up from germline, CDR1 is MDHEN and CDR2 is SYDVKM. In DNA, the CDR3 is TGTGCCAGCACCCGGGACAATAATTCACCCCTCCACTTT. Translating it yields CASTRDNNSPLHF.

V gene TRBV2 combines with J gene TRBJ1-4; D gene uncertain. The length of the CDR3 is 13 residues. Trimming removed 5 bases at V and 8 bases at J, with 12 bases between. From germline, CDR1 is SNHLY and CDR2 FYNNEI. The CDR3 protein is CASSPALGEKLFF. As DNA, the CDR3 is TGTGCCAGCAGTCCCGCGTTAGGAGAAAAACTGTTTTTT.

This chain joins TRBV11-2 and TRBJ1-4; 8 bases align to TRBD1. Losses at the gene ends were 0 bases for V and 6 bases for J; bases not matched to a gene: 6. Looked up from germline, CDR1 is SGHAT and CDR2 is FQNNGV. The CDR3 runs to 16 residues. The CDR3 DNA follows: TGTGCCAGCAGCTTAGAACGACAGGGGCTGGATGAAAAACTGTTTTTT. Translation gives CASSLERQGLDEKLFF.

The table lists this clonotype with many counts. The rearrangement uses TRBV20-1 and TRBJ2-5, with D possibly matching TRBD2 (6 bases). CDR3 length: 10 residues. The V gene's germline CDR1 is DFQATT and CDR2 SNEGSKA (reference sequence). Trimming pared 6 bases from V and 4 bases from J, leaving 6 bases between. CDR3 coding DNA: TGCAGTGCGGGGGGAGAGACCCAGTACTTC. The encoded protein is CSAGGETQYF.

Only a few counts were recorded for this clonotype. The chain joins TRBV29-1 to TRBJ2-1; TRBD1 or TRBD2 may be the D gene (6 bases each). The germline V gene encodes CDR1 SQVTM and CDR2 ANQGSEA. The length of the CDR3 is 14 residues. The ends were cut back, 7 bases at V and 4 bases at J, with 17 bases in the middle. CDR3 amino acids: CSAGGGVHYNEQFF. CDR3 in DNA: TGCAGCGCCGGGGGCGGGGTACATTACAATGAGCAGTTCTTC.

The V call is TRBV2, the J call TRBJ2-7; the D gene is possibly TRBD2 (5 bases). Germline CDR1 is SNHLY and CDR2 is FYNNEI. V lost 11 bases, J lost 0 bases, and 8 bases lay in between. The CDR3 is made up of 11 amino acids. CDR3 in DNA: TGTGCCGGCCGGGACTCCTACGAGCAGTACTTC. Translating gives CAGRDSYEQYF. Full variable domain (rest looked up from reference TRBV2 and TRBJ2-7): EPEVTQTPSHQVTQMGQEVILRCVPISNHLYFYWYRQILGQKVEFLVSFYNNEISEKSEIFDDQFSVERPDGSNFTLKIRSTKLEDSAMYFCAGRDSYEQYFGPGTRLTVT.

The chain uses TRBV7-9 and TRBJ1-1; 8 bases agree with TRBD1. V gave up 5 bases and J gave up 7 bases; unmatched junction bases: 3. This CDR3 comprises 12 residues. CDR1 is SEHNR and CDR2 is FQNEAQ in the germline V gene (reference sequence). The CDR3 DNA is TGTGCCAGCAGCCCACAGGGGGGTGAAGCTTTCTTT. Protein: CASSPQGGEAFF.

This clonotype has a handful of counts. This chain connects TRBV20-1 to TRBJ2-3; tentatively, D is TRBD1 or TRBD2 (5 bases each). This CDR3 region has 14 residues. Looked up from germline, CDR1 is DFQATT and CDR2 is SNEGSKA (reference sequence). With 2 bases removed from V and 3 bases from J, the gap between germline ends came to 12 bases. Here the CDR3 reads CSARSGGPTDTQYF. The CDR3 coding sequence is TGCAGTGCTAGAAGTGGGGGTCCAACAGATACGCAGTATTTT.

This clonotype was seen more than once but under ten times. The chain joins TRBV29-1 to TRBJ2-5; a possible D gene is TRBD2 (6 bases). Per germline, CDR1 SQVTM and CDR2 ANQGSEA. This CDR3 contains 12 residues. Trimming left V 5 bases short and J 5 bases short, with 12 bases between. CDR3 protein: CSVSTSRETQYF. CDR3 in DNA: TGCAGCGTTTCCACTAGCAGGGAGACCCAGTACTTC.

This clonotype was picked up a small number of times. The V call is TRBV7-2, the J call TRBJ1-5, with 8 nucleotides matching TRBD1. There are 14 residues in the CDR3. Germline lookup yields CDR1 SGHTA and CDR2 FQGNSA. J was trimmed by 6 bases and V by 4 bases; bases with no gene match: 5. The CDR3 sequence is CASSYTGGGQPQHF. CDR3 DNA sequence: TGTGCCAGCAGCTATACAGGGGGAGGTCAGCCCCAGCATTTT.

This clonotype was observed a single time. The chain combines TRBV3-1 with TRBJ1-6, with a tentative D call TRBD1 (5 bases). The CDR3 contains 15 residues. Germline CDR1 is LGHDT and CDR2 is YNNKEL (reference sequence). Trimming cost V 5 bases and J 9 bases, with 17 bases left between them. CDR3 in amino acids: CASSFRDARRSPLHF. CDR3 coding DNA: TGTGCCAGCAGCTTCCGGGACGCGCGGCGTTCACCCCTCCACTTT.

The chain carries TRBV20-1 and TRBJ2-1, with TRBD2 as a possible D gene (6 bases). This CDR3 has 15 residues. V lost 2 bases and J lost 0, with 11 bases in between. Germline CDR1 is DFQATT and CDR2 is SNEGSKA (reference sequence). Here the CDR3 DNA reads TGCAGTGCTAGAATGGAGACTAGCTCCTACAATGAGCAGTTCTTC. As protein: CSARMETSSYNEQFF.

V is TRBV4-2 and J is TRBJ1-1; 8 positions match TRBD1. Losses at the gene ends were 9 bases for V and 5 bases for J; bases not matched to a gene: 11. The CDR3 extends over 14 amino acids. Germline CDR1 LGHNA, CDR2 YNFKEQ. In nucleotides, the CDR3 is TGTGCCAGTAAAAGTCAGGGGGCATGGACTGAAGCTTTCTTT. The encoded protein is CASKSQGAWTEAFF.

This clonotype showed up just a few times. The rearrangement links TRBV6-6 to TRBJ2-7, with D tentatively TRBD2 (6 bases). CDR1 and CDR2 from the germline V gene are MNHNY and SVGAGI (reference sequence). V lost 6 bases and J lost 7, with 16 bases in between. The CDR3 runs 13 residues. CDR3 nucleotide sequence: TGTGCCAGCAGCCGGGAGACCAGCCATGAGCAGTACTTC. Translated: CASSRETSHEQYF.

The chain combines TRBV12-3 or TRBV12-4 with TRBJ2-3, with D possibly being TRBD1 (7 bases). V lost 2 bases and J lost 4, with 10 bases in between. The CDR3 extends over 14 amino acids. The CDR3 nucleotides read TGTGCCAGCAGTTTACAGGGGGAGGCAGATACGCAGTATTTT. This gives the protein CASSLQGEADTQYF.

The chain carries TRBV27 and TRBJ1-3, with D uncertain. CDR1 MNHEY and CDR2 SMNVEV come from the germline V gene (reference sequence). V dropped 4 bases and J dropped 0 bases, with 4 bases sitting between them. The CDR3 covers 13 residues. CDR3 coding DNA: TGTGCCAGCAGTTACAGCTCTGGAAACACCATATATTTT. It encodes CASSYSSGNTIYF.

This rearrangement joins TRBV6-5 to TRBJ1-6; D is undetermined. This CDR3 is built from 14 residues. Germline values: CDR1 MNHEY, CDR2 SVGAGI. V was shortened by 7 bases and J by 7 bases, with 14 bases between the two germline ends. CDR3 protein: CASTAWGSNSPLHF. CDR3 sequence (DNA): TGTGCCAGCACGGCCTGGGGTTCGAATTCACCCCTCCACTTT.

This clonotype was detected a few times. CDR3 in DNA: TGCAGTGCCGGACAGGGGGGATTTTCCTACGAGCAGTACTTC. Protein sequence: CSAGQGGFSYEQYF. The chain employs TRBV20-1 and TRBJ2-7, with 10 bases aligning to TRBD1. Germline lookup yields CDR1 DFQATT and CDR2 SNEGSKA (reference sequence). This CDR3 has 14 residues. With 6 bases clipped from V and 1 base from J, the junction kept 6 bases outside the gene matches.

The V call is TRBV27, the J call TRBJ2-5, with 8 bases matching TRBD1. The end of the DNA fits TRBJ2-7 better, so the J call may be wrong. CDR3 length: 14 amino acids. The germline CDR1 and CDR2 sequences are MNHEY and SMNVEV (reference sequence). The CDR3 DNA is TGTGCCAGCAGTTCCGGAAGGGACAGGCACGAGCAGTACTTC. Its translation: CASSSGRDRHEQYF.

This sequence joins TRBV7-2 and TRBJ1-4; D gene ambiguous. Trimming pared 2 bases from V and 15 bases from J, leaving 19 bases between. Per the germline V gene, CDR1 is SGHTA and CDR2 is FQGNSA. This CDR3 is built from 14 residues. The CDR3 spells CASSLRLSGPGVFF. As DNA, the CDR3 is TGTGCCAGCAGCTTAAGGTTGTCTGGGCCCGGGGTGTTTTTT.

This chain joins TRBV20-1 and TRBJ2-7, with 8 positions matching TRBD1. Trimming took 4 bases from V and 3 from J; bases not matched to a gene: 11. Per germline, CDR1 DFQATT and CDR2 SNEGSKA (reference sequence). This CDR3 contains 15 residues. In nucleotides, the CDR3 is TGCAGTGCTAAAGAGGAAACCGGGACAGGCTACGAGCAGTACTTC. Protein: CSAKEETGTGYEQYF.

The chain is built from TRBV2 and TRBJ2-7, with TRBD1 identical over 8 bases. The CDR3 spans 16 residues. V trimming: 2 bases; J trimming: 0 bases; junction bases outside the gene matches: 6. Germline lookup yields CDR1 SNHLY and CDR2 FYNNEI. The CDR3 region has the DNA TGTGCCAGCAGTGAATCACGGACAGGGACCTCCTACGAGCAGTACTTC. It yields the protein CASSESRTGTSYEQYF.

The chain recombines TRBV29-1 with TRBJ2-5; no clear D. Germline CDR1 SQVTM, CDR2 ANQGSEA. Between the trimmed V and J ends, which lost 1 base and 5 bases, there was a span of 8 bases. The CDR3 has 12 amino acids. CDR3 sequence reads: CSVEGGPETQYF. The DNA of the CDR3 is TGCAGCGTTGAAGGCGGCCCGGAGACCCAGTACTTC.

The chain employs TRBV29-1 and TRBJ1-2; 8 nucleotides line up with TRBD1. The V segment lost 6 bases and the J segment 7 bases; nucleotides outside the gene matches: 10. Germline V gene lookup returns CDR1 SQVTM and CDR2 ANQGSEA. The length of the CDR3 is 13 residues. CDR3 DNA: TGCAGCGTAAGGGAGACAGGGGTCAGTGGCTACACCTTC. Its protein is CSVRETGVSGYTF.

This clonotype was recorded only once. This rearrangement joins TRBV11-2 to TRBJ1-2, with a tentative D call TRBD1 (5 bases). V lost 0 bases and J 6 bases, leaving 14 bases between the germline ends. Germline V gene data show CDR1 as SGHAT and CDR2 as FQNNGV. This CDR3 is built from 15 residues. This CDR3 reads CASSLDRRGGHGYTF. Here the CDR3 DNA reads TGTGCCAGCAGCTTAGATCGTAGGGGAGGGCATGGCTACACCTTC. Based on the CDR3 plus reference TRBV11-2 and TRBJ1-2, the full variable domain is EAGVAQSPRYKIIEKRQSVAFWCNPISGHATLYWYQQILGQGPKLLIQFQNNGVVDDSQLPKDRFSAERLKGVDSTLKIQPAKLEDSAVYLCASSLDRRGGHGYTFGSGTRLTVV.

This chain connects TRBV7-2 to TRBJ2-4; maybe TRBD1 (6 bases). Germline CDR1 SGHTA, CDR2 FQGNSA. The CDR3 loop spans 20 amino acids. Trimming removed 2 bases at V and 0 bases at J, with 23 bases between. The CDR3 reads CASSLMGQGSLLLAKNIQYF. The CDR3 nucleotides read TGTGCCAGCAGCTTAATGGGGCAGGGGTCCCTCCTATTAGCCAAAAACATTCAGTACTTC.

This clonotype has a count of ten or more. The genes are TRBV5-1 and TRBJ2-2, with D hard to call. With 6 bases removed from V and 0 bases from J, the gap between germline ends came to 12 bases. CDR3 length: 15 residues. Germline V gives CDR1 SGHRS, CDR2 YFSETQ. CDR3 DNA: TGCGCCAGCAACGAAGGGAATGCGAACACCGGGGAGCTGTTTTTT. Translating gives CASNEGNANTGELFF.

This clonotype occurred a few times. The V and J genes are TRBV2 and TRBJ2-6; D gene unclear. Germline V CDR1 and CDR2: SNHLY, FYNNEI. Trimming removed 5 bases from V and 0 bases from J, with 8 bases in between. The CDR3 spans 15 residues. The CDR3 loop is CASSPYYSGANVLTF. DNA of the CDR3: TGTGCCAGCAGTCCTTATTACTCTGGGGCCAACGTCCTGACTTTC.